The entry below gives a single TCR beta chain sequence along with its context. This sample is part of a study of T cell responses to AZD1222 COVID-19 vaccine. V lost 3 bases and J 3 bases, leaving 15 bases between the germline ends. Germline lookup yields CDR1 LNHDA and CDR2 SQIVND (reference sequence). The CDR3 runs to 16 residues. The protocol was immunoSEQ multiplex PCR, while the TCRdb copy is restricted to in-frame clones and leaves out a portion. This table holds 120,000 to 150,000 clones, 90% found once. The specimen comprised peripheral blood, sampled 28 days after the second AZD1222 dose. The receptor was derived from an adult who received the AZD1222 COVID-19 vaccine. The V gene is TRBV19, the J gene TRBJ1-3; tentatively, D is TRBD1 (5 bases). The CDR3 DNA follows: TGTGCCAGTAGTATCCCCGGGGCAGCAAGTGGAAACACCATATATTTT. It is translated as CASSIPGAASGNTIYF.